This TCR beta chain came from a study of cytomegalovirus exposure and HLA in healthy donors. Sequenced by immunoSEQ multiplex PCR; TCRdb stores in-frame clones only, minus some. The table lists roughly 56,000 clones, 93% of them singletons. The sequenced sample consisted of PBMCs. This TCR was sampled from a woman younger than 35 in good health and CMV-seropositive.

The chain's CDR3 is CASSIAGEGSYGYTF. In DNA form, the CDR3 reads TGTGCCAGTAGTATAGCGGGGGAAGGAAGCTATGGCTACACCTTC. This rearrangement joins TRBV19 to TRBJ1-2; D may be TRBD1 (5 bases). The length of the CDR3 is 15 residues. Germline V gene lookup returns CDR1 LNHDA and CDR2 SQIVND (reference sequence). With 1 base removed from V and 4 bases from J, the gap between germline ends came to 13 bases.